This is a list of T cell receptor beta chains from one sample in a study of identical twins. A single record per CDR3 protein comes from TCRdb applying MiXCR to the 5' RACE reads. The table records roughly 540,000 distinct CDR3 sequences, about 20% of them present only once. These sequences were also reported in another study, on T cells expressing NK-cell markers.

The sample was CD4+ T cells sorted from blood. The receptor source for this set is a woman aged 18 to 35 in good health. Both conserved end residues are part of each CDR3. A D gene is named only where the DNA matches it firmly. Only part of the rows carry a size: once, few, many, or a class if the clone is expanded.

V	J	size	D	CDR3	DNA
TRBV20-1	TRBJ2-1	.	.	CSVPLAGFYNEQFF	TGCAGTGTCCCTTTGGCGGGCTTCTACAATGAGCAGTTCTTC
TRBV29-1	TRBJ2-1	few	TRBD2	CSVEGGRAVYNEQFF	TGCAGCGTTGAGGGCGGGAGGGCCGTCTACAATGAGCAGTTCTTC
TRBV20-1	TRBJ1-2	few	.	CSAANRGSYGYTF	TGCAGTGCCGCAAATAGGGGGTCCTATGGCTACACCTTC
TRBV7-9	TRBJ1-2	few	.	CASSPLGYTINYGYTF	TGTGCCAGCAGTCCCCTCGGGTACACTATAAACTATGGCTACACCTTC
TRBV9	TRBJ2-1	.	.	CASSVAAASSYNEQFF	TGTGCCAGCAGCGTAGCGGCGGCTAGCTCCTACAATGAGCAGTTCTTC
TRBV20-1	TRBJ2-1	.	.	CSASWASSYNEQFF	TGCAGTGCTAGCTGGGCTAGCTCCTACAATGAGCAGTTCTTC
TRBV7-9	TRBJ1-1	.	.	CASRQRATDEAFF	TGTGCCAGCAGACAGAGAGCAACTGATGAAGCTTTCTTT
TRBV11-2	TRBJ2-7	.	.	CASSWTTSYEQYF	TGTGCCAGCAGCTGGACTACCTCCTACGAGCAGTACTTC
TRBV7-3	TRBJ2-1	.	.	CASSLGAGSHNEQFF	TGTGCCAGCAGCTTAGGCGCCGGGAGTCACAATGAGCAGTTCTTC
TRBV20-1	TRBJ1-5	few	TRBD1	CSAWTGINQPQHF	TGCAGTGCATGGACAGGGATTAATCAGCCCCAGCATTTT
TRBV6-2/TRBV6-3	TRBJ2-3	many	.	CASRKEGSGTQYF	TGTGCCAGCAGGAAGGAGGGATCGGGTACGCAGTATTTT
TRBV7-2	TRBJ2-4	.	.	CASRPRLGNIQYF	TGTGCCAGCAGGCCACGACTAGGGAACATTCAGTACTTC
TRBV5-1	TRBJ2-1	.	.	CASSPGGGVGAYNEQFF	TGCGCCAGCAGCCCCGGCGGCGGGGTCGGGGCCTACAATGAGCAGTTCTTC
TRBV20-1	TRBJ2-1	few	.	CSARWGSLYNEQFF	TGCAGTGCTAGGTGGGGCTCTCTCTACAATGAGCAGTTCTTC
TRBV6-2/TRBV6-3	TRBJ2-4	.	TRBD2	CASSFTTSGGVFDKNIQYF	TGTGCCAGCAGTTTCACGACTAGCGGGGGGGTTTTCGACAAAAACATTCAGTACTTC
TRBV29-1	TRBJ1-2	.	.	CSVGVRDYGYTF	TGCAGCGTTGGTGTAAGGGACTATGGCTACACCTTC
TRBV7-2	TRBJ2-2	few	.	CASSAPFGYTNTGELFF	TGTGCCAGCAGCGCCCCTTTCGGCTACACGAACACCGGGGAGCTGTTTTTT
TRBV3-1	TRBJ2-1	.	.	CASSPLSNEQFF	TGTGCCAGCAGCCCCCTAAGCAATGAGCAGTTCTTC
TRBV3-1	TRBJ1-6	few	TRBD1	CASSQGGTAYNSPLHF	TGTGCCAGCAGCCAAGGCGGGACAGCTTATAATTCACCCCTCCACTTT
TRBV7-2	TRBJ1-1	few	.	CASSRGFQNTEAFF	TGTGCCAGCTCGAGGGGGTTTCAGAACACTGAAGCTTTCTTT
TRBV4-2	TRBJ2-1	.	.	CASSQGLGSSNEQFF	TGTGCCAGCAGCCAAGGACTAGGGTCAAGCAATGAGCAGTTCTTC
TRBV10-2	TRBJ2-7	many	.	CASSESSGPYEQYF	TGCGCCAGCAGTGAGTCGAGCGGACCCTACGAGCAGTACTTC
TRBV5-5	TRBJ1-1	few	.	CASSRTRFTEAFF	TGTGCCAGCAGCCGGACGCGTTTCACTGAAGCTTTCTTT
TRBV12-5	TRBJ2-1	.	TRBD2	CASGLKLAGGSHNEQFF	TGTGCTAGTGGTTTGAAACTAGCGGGAGGCTCCCACAATGAGCAGTTCTTC
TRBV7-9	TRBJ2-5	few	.	CASTRSDKETQYF	TGTGCCAGCACCCGATCTGACAAAGAGACCCAGTACTTC
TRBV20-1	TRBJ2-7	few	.	CSARESYEQYF	TGCAGTGCTAGAGAGTCTTACGAGCAGTACTTC
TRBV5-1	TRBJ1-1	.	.	CASSVRTQNTEAFF	TGCGCCAGCAGCGTACGGACTCAGAACACTGAAGCTTTCTTT
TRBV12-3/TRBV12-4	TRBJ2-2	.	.	CASSLLRAGSGELFF	TGTGCCAGCAGTCTCCTCCGGGCGGGATCCGGGGAGCTGTTTTTT
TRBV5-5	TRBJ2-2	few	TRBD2	CASRPTSGRAGTGELFF	TGTGCCAGCAGACCGACTAGCGGGAGGGCCGGTACCGGGGAGCTGTTTTTT